The clone carrying this T cell receptor beta chain was counted many times. The antigen remains unidentified. The V end lost 0 bases, the J end lost 3 bases, and 11 bases lay between the germline ends. Germline V gene sequence: CDR1 SNHLY, CDR2 FYNNEI. This CDR3 region has 16 residues. The source material, RNA transcripts, was used to amplify TCR beta CDR3 regions. An initial round of RT-PCR targeting the TCR CDR3 relied on the HTBI primer set. TCRdb re-called the multiplex PCR reads with MiXCR, one entry per CDR3 protein. This sample has fewer than 800,000 distinct CDR3 sequences, with roughly 15% found just once. The sample originates from a study of T cells in Graves' hyperthyroidism and ophthalmopathy. Study-wide context: At the time of initial diagnosis and before any treatment, peripheral blood was collected.

The study, taken as a whole, reports: A model of 13 V-J features distinguished ophthalmopathy from stable hyperthyroidism.

Clinical symptoms, serum thyroxine and TRAb, thyroid ultrasound and orbital computed tomography were used for the diagnoses. It was 8 to 10 ml of fresh peripheral blood that supplied the PBMCs. The V call is TRBV2, the J call TRBJ2-2; D gene unclear. Sequenced sample: blood. This sequence originates from a man between 18 and 29 years old with Graves' hyperthyroidism. This CDR3 is CASSEARVAHTGELFF. The CDR3 nucleotides are TGTGCCAGCAGTGAAGCACGGGTAGCCCACACCGGGGAGCTGTTTTTT.